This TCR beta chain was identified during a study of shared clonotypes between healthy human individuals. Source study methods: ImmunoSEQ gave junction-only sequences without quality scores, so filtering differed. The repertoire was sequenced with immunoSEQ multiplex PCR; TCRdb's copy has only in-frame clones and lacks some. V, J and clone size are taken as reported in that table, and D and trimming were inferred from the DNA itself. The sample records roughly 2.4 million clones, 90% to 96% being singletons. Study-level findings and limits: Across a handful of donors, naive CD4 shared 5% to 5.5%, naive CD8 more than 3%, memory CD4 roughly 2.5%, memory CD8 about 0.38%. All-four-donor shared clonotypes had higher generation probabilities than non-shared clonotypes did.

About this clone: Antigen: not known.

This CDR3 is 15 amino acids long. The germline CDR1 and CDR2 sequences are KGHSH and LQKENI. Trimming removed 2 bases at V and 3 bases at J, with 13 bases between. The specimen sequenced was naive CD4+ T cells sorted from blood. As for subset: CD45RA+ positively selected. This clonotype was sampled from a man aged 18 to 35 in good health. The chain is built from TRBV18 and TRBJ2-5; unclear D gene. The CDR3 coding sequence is TGTGCCAGCTCACCAGGATCAACTCGCAAAGAGACCCAGTACTTC. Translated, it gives CASSPGSTRKETQYF.